The entry below gives a single T cell receptor beta chain sequence along with its context. Each CDR3 protein is one row after TCRdb ran MiXCR on the 5' RACE reads. The sample lists some 160,000 distinct CDR3 sequences, 13% seen once, with approximately 3.6% in the top ten. This CDR3 is built from 15 residues. Looked up from germline, CDR1 is SNHLY and CDR2 is FYNNEI. Trimming removed 6 bases from V and 1 base from J; junction bases left unmatched: 4. This record belongs to a study of T-cell memory formation after mild COVID-19. This receptor was obtained from a man aged 18-30 years who had mild COVID-19 (a few samples of this study predate the infection). Cell type and time point are not known. Material: PBMCs or a T cell subset sorted from them (not recorded which). The chain carries TRBV2 and TRBJ2-1, with 9 bases aligning to TRBD1. CDR3 sequence (DNA): TGTGCCAGCAGGGCGGACAGGGGTTCCTACAATGAGCAGTTCTTC. Its translation is CASRADRGSYNEQFF.